Listed here is a single TCR beta chain. These data are taken from a study of shared clonotypes between healthy human individuals. At the level of the study: Contributing individuals were two females and a few males aged 18 to 49.

Clones were sequenced by immunoSEQ multiplex PCR, and TCRdb holds only the in-frame ones, with some missing. The repertoire holds about 480,000 clones, with about three quarters as singletons. Trimming took 6 bases from V and 1 from J; bases not matched to a gene: 1. Germline V gene data show CDR1 as KGHSH and CDR2 as LQKENI. CDR3 length: 14 amino acids. The sample taken for sequencing was PBMCs. This TCR was sampled from a woman in her 40s in good health. Some clones in this sample may be carry-over from other donors' samples. This chain joins TRBV18 and TRBJ2-3; TRBD2 agrees at 10 bases. In DNA, the CDR3 is TGTGCCAGCTCCGGGACTAGCGGCACAGATACGCAGTATTTT. Protein product: CASSGTSGTDTQYF.